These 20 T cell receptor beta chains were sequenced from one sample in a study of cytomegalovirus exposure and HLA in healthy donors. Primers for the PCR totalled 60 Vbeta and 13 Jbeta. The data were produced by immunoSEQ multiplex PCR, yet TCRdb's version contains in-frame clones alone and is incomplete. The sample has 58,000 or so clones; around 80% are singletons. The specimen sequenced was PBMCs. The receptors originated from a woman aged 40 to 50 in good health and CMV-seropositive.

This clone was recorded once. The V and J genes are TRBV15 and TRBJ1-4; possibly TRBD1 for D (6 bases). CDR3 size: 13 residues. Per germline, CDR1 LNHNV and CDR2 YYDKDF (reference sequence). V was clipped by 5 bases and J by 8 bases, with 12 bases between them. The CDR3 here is CATSFQTGEKLFF. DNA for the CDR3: TGTGCCACCAGCTTCCAAACAGGGGAAAAACTGTTTTTT.

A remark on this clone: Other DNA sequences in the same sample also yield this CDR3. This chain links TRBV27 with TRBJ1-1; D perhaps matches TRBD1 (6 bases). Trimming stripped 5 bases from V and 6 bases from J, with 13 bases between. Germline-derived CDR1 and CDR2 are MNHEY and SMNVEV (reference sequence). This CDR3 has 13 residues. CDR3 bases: TGTGCCAGCAGTCTAGCAGGGGACGCTGAAGCTTTCTTT. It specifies CASSLAGDAEAFF.

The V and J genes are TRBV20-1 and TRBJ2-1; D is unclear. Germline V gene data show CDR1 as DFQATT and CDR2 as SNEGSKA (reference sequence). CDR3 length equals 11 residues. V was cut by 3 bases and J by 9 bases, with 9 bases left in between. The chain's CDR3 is CSASVAAEQFF. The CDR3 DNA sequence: TGCAGTGCTAGTGTAGCTGCTGAGCAGTTCTTC.

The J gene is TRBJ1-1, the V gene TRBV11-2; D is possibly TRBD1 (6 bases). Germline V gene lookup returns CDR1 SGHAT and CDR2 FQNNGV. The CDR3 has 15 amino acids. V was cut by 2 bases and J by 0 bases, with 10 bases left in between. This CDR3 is CASSLQGILNTEAFF. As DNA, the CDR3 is TGTGCCAGCAGCTTACAGGGGATTCTGAACACTGAAGCTTTCTTT.

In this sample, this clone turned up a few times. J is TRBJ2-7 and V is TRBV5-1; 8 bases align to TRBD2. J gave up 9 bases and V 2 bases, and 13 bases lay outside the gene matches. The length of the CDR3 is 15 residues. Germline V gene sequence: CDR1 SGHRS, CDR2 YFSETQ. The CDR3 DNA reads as TGCGCCAGCAGCTTATCGGGACTAGGGGACACGGGGCAGTACTTC. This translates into CASSLSGLGDTGQYF.

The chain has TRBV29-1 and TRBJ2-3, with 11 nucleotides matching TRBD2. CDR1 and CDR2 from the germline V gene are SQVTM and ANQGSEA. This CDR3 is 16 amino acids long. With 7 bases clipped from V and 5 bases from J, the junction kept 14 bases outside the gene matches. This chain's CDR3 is CSAGGASGGFGDTQYF. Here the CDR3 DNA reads TGCAGCGCCGGAGGAGCTAGCGGGGGGTTTGGAGATACGCAGTATTTT.

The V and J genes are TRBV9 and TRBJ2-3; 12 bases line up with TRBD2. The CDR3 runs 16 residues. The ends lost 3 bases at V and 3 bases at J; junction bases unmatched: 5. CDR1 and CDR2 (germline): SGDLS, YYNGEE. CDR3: CASSGWTSGDTDTQYF. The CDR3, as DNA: TGTGCCAGCAGCGGATGGACTAGCGGGGATACAGATACGCAGTATTTT.

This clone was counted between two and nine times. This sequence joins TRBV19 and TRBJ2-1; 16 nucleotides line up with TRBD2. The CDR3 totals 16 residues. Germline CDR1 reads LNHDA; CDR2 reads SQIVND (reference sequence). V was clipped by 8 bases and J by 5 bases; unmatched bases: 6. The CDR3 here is CASGTSGGARDNEQFF. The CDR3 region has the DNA TGTGCCAGTGGGACTAGCGGGGGGGCGCGCGACAATGAGCAGTTCTTC.

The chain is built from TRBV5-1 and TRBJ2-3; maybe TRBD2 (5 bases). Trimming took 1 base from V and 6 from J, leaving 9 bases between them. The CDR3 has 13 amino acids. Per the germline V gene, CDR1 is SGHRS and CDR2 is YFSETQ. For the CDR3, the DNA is TGCGCCAGCAGCTTGATCACGGGGGATACGCAGTATTTT. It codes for CASSLITGDTQYF. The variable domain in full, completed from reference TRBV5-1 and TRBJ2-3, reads KAGVTQTPRYLIKTRGQQVTLSCSPISGHRSVSWYQQTPGQGLQFLFEYFSETQRNKGNFPGRFSGRQFSNSRSEMNVSTLELGDSALYLCASSLITGDTQYFGPGTRLTVL.

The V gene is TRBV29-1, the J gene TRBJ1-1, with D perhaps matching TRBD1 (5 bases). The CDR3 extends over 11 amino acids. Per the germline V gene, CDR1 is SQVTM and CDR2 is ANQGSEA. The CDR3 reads CSIGGNTEAFF. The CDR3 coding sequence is TGCAGTATCGGGGGGAACACTGAAGCTTTCTTT.

The DNA for the CDR3 is TGTGCCTGGACCATACAGGGGGCTAGCACTGAAGCTTTCTTT. Protein sequence: CAWTIQGASTEAFF. The chain joins TRBV30 to TRBJ1-1; 9 bases match TRBD1. The CDR3 runs to 14 residues. The germline V gene encodes CDR1 GTSNPN and CDR2 SVGIG (reference sequence). V dropped 4 bases and J dropped 4; count of bases not matched to a gene: 7. Looking up the rest from reference TRBV30 and TRBJ1-1 gives the full variable domain: SQTIHQWPATLVQPVGSPLSLECTVEGTSNPNLYWYRQAAGRGLQLLFYSVGIGQISSEVPQNLSASRPQDRQFILSSKKLLLSDSGFYLCAWTIQGASTEAFFGQGTRLTVV.

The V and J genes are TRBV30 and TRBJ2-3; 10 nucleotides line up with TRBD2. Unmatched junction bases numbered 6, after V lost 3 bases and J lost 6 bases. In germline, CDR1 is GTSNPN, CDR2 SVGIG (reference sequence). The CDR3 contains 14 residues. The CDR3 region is CAWSRLAGDDTQYF. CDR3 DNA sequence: TGTGCCTGGAGCAGGCTAGCGGGGGATGATACGCAGTATTTT.

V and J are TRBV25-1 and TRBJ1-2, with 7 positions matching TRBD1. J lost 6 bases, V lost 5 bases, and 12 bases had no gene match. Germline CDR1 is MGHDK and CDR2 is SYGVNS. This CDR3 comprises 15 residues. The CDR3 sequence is CASSIRQGHRDGYTF. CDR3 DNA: TGTGCCAGCAGTATTCGACAGGGCCATAGGGATGGCTACACCTTC.

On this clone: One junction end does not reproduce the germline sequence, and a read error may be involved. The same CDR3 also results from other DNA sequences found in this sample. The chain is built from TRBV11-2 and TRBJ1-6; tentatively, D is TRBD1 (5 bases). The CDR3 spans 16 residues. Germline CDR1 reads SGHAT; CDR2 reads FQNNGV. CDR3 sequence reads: CASSLTGSTYNSPLHF. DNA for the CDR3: TGTGCCAGCAGCTTAACAGGTAGCACCTATAATTCCCCCCTCCACTTT.

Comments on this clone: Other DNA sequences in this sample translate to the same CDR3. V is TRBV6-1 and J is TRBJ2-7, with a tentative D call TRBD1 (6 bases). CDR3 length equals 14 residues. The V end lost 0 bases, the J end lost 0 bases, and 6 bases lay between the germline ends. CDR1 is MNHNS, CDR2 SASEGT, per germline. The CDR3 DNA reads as TGTGCCAGCAGTGAAGCAGGGGGCTCCTACGAGCAGTACTTC. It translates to CASSEAGGSYEQYF.

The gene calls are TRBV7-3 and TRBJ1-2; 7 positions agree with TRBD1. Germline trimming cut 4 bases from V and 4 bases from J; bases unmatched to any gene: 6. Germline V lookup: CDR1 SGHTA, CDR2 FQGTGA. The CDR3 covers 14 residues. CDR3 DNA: TGTGCCAGCAGCTCAGCCGGGACAGTCTATGGCTACACCTTC. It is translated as CASSSAGTVYGYTF.

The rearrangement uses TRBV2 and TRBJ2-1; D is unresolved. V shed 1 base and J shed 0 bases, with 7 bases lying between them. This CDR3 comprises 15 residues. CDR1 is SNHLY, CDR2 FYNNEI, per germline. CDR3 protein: CASSEDLSSYNEQFF. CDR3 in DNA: TGTGCCAGCAGTGAAGACTTGAGCTCCTACAATGAGCAGTTCTTC.

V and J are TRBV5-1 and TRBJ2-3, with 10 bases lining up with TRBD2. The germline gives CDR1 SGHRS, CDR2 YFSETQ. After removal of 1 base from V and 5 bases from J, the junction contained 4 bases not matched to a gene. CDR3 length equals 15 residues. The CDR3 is CASSLWLAGEDTQYF. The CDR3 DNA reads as TGCGCCAGCAGCTTGTGGCTAGCGGGGGAAGATACGCAGTATTTT.

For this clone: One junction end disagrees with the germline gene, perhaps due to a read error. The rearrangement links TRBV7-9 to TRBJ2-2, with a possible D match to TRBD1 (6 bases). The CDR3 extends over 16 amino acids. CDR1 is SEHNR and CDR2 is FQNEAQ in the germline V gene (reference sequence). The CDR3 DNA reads TGTTCCAGCAGCTTAGAAAGAGGACAGCACACCGGGGAGCTGTTTTTT. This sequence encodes CSSSLERGQHTGELFF.

The CDR3 is CASSYSTYSNTEAFF. CDR3 bases: TGCGCCAGCAGTTATTCCACATATTCGAACACTGAAGCTTTCTTT. The V call is TRBV5-1, the J call TRBJ1-1; no reliable D call. The germline V and J ends were trimmed by 5 bases and 1 base, with 15 bases remaining between them. The CDR3 spans 15 residues. The V gene's germline CDR1 is SGHRS and CDR2 YFSETQ.